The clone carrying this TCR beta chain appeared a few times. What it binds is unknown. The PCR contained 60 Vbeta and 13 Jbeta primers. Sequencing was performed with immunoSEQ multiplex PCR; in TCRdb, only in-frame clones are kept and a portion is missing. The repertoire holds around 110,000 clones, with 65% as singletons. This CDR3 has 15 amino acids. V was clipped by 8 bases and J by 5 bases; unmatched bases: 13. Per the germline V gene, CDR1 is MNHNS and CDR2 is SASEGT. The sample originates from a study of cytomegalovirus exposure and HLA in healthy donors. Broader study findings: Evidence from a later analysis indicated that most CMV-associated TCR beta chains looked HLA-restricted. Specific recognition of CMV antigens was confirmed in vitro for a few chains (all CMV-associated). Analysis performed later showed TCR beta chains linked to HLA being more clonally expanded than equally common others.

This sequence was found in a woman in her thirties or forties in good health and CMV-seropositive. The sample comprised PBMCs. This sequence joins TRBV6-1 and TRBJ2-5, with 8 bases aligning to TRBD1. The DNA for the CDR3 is TGTGCCAGCTCCGGGACAGGCTGGGTGGGCGAGACCCAGTACTTC. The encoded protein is CASSGTGWVGETQYF.